The rows below give T cell receptor beta chains drawn from one sample of a study of T cell responses to AZD1222 COVID-19 vaccine. TCRdb's table, derived via immunoSEQ multiplex PCR, lists solely in-frame clones and lacks some. Of 180,000 or so clones listed, around 93% are singletons. Sequenced material: peripheral blood, taken 28 days after the second dose of the MenACWY control vaccine. These TCRs come from an adult who received the MenACWY meningococcal vaccine as a control. Each CDR3 is given with its conserved first and last residue. D genes are given only for firm matches. Clone size is not always given. Where it is, it says once, few, many or a class for expanded clones.

>TRBJ1-5|TRBV27|TRBD1|-
TGTGCCAGCAGTCCGGGGACAGGCAATCAGCCCCAGCATTTT
CASSPGTGNQPQHF
>TRBJ1-3|TRBV3-1/TRBV3-2|-|-
TGTGCCAGCGGGACCTCCTCTGGAAACACCATATATTTT
CASGTSSGNTIYF
>TRBJ2-5|TRBV7-7|-|few
TGTGCTAGCAGCTTAGTAGGAGGTCCGGGAGAGACCCAGTACTTC
CASSLVGGPGETQYF
>TRBJ1-1|TRBV3-1/TRBV3-2|-|once
TGTGCCAGCAGCCAAGATCTCCGGAACACTGAAGCTTTCTTT
CASSQDLRNTEAFF
>TRBJ1-4|TRBV6-6|-|once
TGTGCCAGCAGTTACTCAGGGGGGACTAATGAAAAACTGTTTTTT
CASSYSGGTNEKLFF
>TRBJ2-5|TRBV7-8|-|-
TGTGCCACGAGGTTTGGGGGGTATGGGACCCAGTACTTC
CATRFGGYGTQYF
>TRBJ1-2|TRBV10-3|TRBD1|-
TGTGCCATCAGGAGAAACCCGGGACAGGGAGACGAGGTAAATGGCTACACCTTC
CAIRRNPGQGDEVNGYTF
>TRBJ1-2|TRBV19|TRBD1|-
TGTGCCAGTAGACCGGGCAGGGGGCGGGCCGACTATGGCTACACCTTC
CASRPGRGRADYGYTF
>TRBJ1-2|TRBV7-2|TRBD1|-
TGTGCCAGCAGCTCCCTACAGGGGTCCTATGGCTACACCTTC
CASSSLQGSYGYTF
>TRBJ2-7|TRBV5-6|-|-
TGTGCCAGCAGCTTGGTAGGCAGGGAGTACGAGCAGTACTTC
CASSLVGREYEQYF
>TRBJ2-2|TRBV7-9|TRBD2|-
TGTGCCAGCAGCTCCCTAGCGGGGGGCCGTAACACCGGGGAGCTGTTTTTT
CASSSLAGGRNTGELFF